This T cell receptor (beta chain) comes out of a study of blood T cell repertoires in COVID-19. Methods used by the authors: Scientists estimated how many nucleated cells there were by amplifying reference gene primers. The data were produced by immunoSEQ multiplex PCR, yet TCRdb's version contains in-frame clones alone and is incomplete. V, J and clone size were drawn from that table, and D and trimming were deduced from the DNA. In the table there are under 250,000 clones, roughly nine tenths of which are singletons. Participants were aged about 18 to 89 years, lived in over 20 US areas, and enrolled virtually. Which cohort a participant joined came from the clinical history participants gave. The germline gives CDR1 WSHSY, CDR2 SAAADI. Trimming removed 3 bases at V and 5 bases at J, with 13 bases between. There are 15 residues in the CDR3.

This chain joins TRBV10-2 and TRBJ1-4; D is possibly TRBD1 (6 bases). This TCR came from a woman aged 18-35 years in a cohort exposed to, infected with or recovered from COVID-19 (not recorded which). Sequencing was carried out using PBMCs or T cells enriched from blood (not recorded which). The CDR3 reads CASSDQQGQNEKLFF. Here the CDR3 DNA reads TGCGCCAGCAGTGATCAACAGGGCCAAAATGAAAAACTGTTTTTT.